This TCR beta chain stems from a study of early T cells in non-severe SARS-CoV-2 infection. Study as a whole: Unsorted whole blood bulk RNA was sequenced, with unpaired chains.

This clonotype has ten or more counts. Germline-derived CDR1 and CDR2 are MNHNY and SVGAGI (reference sequence). CDR3 length: 13 residues. Trimming removed 8 bases from V and 2 bases from J; junction bases left unmatched: 5. TCRdb re-analysed the 5' RACE reads in MiXCR, keeping a single row per CDR3 protein. This sample has roughly 52,000 distinct CDR3 sequences, with 5% to 7.5% found just once. This receptor was obtained from an adult who was a healthcare worker with PCR-confirmed SARS-CoV-2 infection or an uninfected control (not recorded which). The chain is built from TRBV6-6 and TRBJ1-2; 7 nucleotides align to TRBD1. Sequenced here: whole blood, sampled at baseline. CDR3 loop: CASAGGQNYGYTF. The CDR3 nucleotides read TGTGCCAGCGCAGGGGGACAGAACTATGGCTACACCTTC.